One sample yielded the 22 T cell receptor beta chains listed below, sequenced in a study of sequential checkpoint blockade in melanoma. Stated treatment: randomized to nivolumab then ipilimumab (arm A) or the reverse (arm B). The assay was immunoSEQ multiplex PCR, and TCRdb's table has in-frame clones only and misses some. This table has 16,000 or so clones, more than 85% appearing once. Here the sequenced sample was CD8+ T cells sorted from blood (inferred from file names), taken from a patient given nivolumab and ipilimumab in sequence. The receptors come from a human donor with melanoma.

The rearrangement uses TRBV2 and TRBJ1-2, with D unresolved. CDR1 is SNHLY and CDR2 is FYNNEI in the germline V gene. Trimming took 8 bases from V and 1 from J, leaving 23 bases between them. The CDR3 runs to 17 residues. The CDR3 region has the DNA TGTGCCAGCCATTCACCCCGGGGTGGGCCCGGTAACTATGGCTACACCTTC. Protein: CASHSPRGGPGNYGYTF.

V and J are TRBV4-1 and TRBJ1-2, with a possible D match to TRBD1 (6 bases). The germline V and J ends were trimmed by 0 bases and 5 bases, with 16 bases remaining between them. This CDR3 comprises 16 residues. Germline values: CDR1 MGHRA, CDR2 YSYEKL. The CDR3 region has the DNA TGCGCCAGCAGCCAAGAACCCTCGACAGGTTCTTATGGCTACACCTTC. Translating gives CASSQEPSTGSYGYTF.

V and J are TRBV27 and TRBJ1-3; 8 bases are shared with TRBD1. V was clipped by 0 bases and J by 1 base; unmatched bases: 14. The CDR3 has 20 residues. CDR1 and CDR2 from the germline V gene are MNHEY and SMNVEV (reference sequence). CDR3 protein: CASSLSFPRPGGSSGNTIYF. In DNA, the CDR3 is TGTGCCAGCAGTTTATCGTTCCCTCGACCAGGGGGCTCGTCTGGAAACACCATATATTTT.

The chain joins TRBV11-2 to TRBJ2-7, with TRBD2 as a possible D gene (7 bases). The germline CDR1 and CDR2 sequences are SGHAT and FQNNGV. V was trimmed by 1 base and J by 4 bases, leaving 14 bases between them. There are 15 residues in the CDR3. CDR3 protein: CASSLGGGGSYEQYF. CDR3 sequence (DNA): TGTGCCAGCAGCTTAGGGGGCGGGGGCTCTTACGAGCAGTACTTC.

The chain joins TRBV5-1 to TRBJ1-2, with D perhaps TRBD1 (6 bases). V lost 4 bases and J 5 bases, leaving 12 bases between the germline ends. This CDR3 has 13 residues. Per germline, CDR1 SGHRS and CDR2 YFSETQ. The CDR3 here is CASSPRTAYGYTF. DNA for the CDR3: TGCGCCAGCAGCCCACGGACAGCATATGGCTACACCTTC. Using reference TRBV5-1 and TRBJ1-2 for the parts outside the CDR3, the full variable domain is KAGVTQTPRYLIKTRGQQVTLSCSPISGHRSVSWYQQTPGQGLQFLFEYFSETQRNKGNFPGRFSGRQFSNSRSEMNVSTLELGDSALYLCASSPRTAYGYTFGSGTRLTVV.

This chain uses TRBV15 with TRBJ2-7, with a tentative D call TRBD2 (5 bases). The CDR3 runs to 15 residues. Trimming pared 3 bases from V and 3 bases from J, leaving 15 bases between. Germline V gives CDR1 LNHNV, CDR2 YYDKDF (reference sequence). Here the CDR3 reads CATSRGMAEGYEQYV. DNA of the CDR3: TGTGCCACCAGCAGGGGGATGGCAGAGGGCTACGAGCAGTACGTC.

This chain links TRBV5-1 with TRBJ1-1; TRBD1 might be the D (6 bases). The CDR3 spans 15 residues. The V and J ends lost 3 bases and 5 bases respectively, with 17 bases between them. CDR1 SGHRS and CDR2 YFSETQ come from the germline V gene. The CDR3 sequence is CASSYGPGGETEAFF. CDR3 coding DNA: TGCGCCAGCAGCTACGGTCCGGGGGGCGAGACTGAAGCTTTCTTT.

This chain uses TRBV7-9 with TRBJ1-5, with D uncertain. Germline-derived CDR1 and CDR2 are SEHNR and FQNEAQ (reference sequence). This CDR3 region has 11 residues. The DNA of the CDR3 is TGTGTCGTGGGCGTTGGTCAGCCCCAGCATTTT. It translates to CVVGVGQPQHF.

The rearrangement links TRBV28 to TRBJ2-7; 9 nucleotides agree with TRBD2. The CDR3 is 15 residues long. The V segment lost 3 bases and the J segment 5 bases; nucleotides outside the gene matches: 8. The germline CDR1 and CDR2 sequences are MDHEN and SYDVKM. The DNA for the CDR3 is TGTGCCAGCAGTTTCGCGAGCGGGAGGAACAACGAGCAGTACTTC. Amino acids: CASSFASGRNNEQYF. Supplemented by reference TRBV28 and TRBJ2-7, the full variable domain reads DVKVTQSSRYLVKRTGEKVFLECVQDMDHENMFWYRQDPGLGLRLIYFSYDVKMKEKGDIPEGYSVSREKKERFSLILESASTNQTSMYLCASSFASGRNNEQYFGPGTRLTVT.

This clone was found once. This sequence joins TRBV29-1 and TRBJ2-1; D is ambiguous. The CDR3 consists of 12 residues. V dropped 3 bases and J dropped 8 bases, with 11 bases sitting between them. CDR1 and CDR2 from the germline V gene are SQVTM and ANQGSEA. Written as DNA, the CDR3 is TGCAGCGTTGAGGCGCCGGCGGATGAGCAGTTCTTC. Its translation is CSVEAPADEQFF.

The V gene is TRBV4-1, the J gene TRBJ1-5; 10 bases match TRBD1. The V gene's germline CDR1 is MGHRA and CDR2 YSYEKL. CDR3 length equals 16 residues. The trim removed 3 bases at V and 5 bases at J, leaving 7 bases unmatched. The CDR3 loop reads CASSQGTGVGDQPQHF. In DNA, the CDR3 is TGCGCCAGCAGCCAGGGGACAGGGGTTGGGGATCAGCCCCAGCATTTT.

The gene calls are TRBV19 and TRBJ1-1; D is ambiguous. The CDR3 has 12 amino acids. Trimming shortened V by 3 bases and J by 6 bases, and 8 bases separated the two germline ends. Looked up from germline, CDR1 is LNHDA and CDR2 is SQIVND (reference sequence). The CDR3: CASSMGSAEAFF. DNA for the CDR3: TGTGCCAGTAGTATGGGTAGCGCTGAAGCTTTCTTT.

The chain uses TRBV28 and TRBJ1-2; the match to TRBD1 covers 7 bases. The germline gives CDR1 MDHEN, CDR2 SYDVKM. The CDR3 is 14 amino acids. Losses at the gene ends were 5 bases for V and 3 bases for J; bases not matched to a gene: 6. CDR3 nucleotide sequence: TGTGCCAGCAGTCCTAGGGACAGCTACTATGGCTACACCTTC. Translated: CASSPRDSYYGYTF.

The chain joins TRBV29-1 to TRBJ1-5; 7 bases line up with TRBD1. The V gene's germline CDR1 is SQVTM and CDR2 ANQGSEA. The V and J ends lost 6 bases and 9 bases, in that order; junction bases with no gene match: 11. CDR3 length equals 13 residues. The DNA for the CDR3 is TGCAGCGTGGGAACAGGGGAGGACGGGCCCCAGCATTTT. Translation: CSVGTGEDGPQHF. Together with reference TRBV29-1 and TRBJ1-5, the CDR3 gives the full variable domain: SAVISQKPSRDICQRGTSLTIQCQVDSQVTMMFWYRQQPGQSLTLIATANQGSEATYESGFVIDKFPISRPNLTFSTLTVSNMSPEDSSIYLCSVGTGEDGPQHFGDGTRLSIL.

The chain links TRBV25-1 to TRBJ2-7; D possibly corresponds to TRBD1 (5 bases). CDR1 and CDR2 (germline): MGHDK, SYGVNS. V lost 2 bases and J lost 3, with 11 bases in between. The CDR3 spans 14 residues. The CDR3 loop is CASSERGGNYEQYF. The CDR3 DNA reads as TGTGCCAGCAGTGAAAGGGGCGGAAACTACGAGCAGTACTTC.

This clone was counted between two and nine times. The CDR3 DNA follows: TGTGCCAGCAGCGTAGAACTAGCCCATGAGCAGTTCTTC. Encoded protein: CASSVELAHEQFF. The chain recombines TRBV9 with TRBJ2-1; the D gene is possibly TRBD2 (6 bases). Trimming cost V 0 bases and J 8 bases, with 9 bases left between them. Per germline, CDR1 SGDLS and CDR2 YYNGEE. This CDR3 spans 13 amino acids.

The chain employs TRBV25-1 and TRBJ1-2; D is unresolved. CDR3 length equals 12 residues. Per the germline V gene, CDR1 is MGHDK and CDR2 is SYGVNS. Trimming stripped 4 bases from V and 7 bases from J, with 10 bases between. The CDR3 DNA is TGTGCCAGCAGTGGTTCCCCTAGTGGCTACACCTTC. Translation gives CASSGSPSGYTF.

CDR3 DNA sequence: TGTGCCAGCAGCTTAGGAGGGGCCACTGAAGCTTTCTTT. Its protein is CASSLGGATEAFF. This chain links TRBV13 with TRBJ1-1, with D possibly matching TRBD1 (5 bases). The CDR3 has 13 residues. V lost 0 bases and J 4 bases, leaving 6 bases between the germline ends. Per the germline V gene, CDR1 is PRHDT and CDR2 is FYEKMQ (reference sequence).

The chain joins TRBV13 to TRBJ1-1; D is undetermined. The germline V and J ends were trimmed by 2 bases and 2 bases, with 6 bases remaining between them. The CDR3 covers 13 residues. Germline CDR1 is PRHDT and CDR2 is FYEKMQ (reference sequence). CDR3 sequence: CASSLRHNTEAFF. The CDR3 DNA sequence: TGTGCCAGCAGCTTAAGACATAACACTGAAGCTTTCTTT. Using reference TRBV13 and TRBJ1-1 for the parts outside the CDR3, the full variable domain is AAGVIQSPRHLIKEKRETATLKCYPIPRHDTVYWYQQGPGQDPQFLISFYEKMQSDKGSIPDRFSAQQFSDYHSELNMSSLELGDSALYFCASSLRHNTEAFFGQGTRLTVV.

The CDR3 sequence: CASSIEGRRDNYGYTF. The CDR3 DNA reads TGTGCCAGTAGTATAGAAGGCAGGCGTGATAACTATGGCTACACCTTC. The genes are TRBV19 and TRBJ1-2; unclear D gene. The V and J ends lost 0 bases and 1 base respectively, with 12 bases between them. The germline V gene encodes CDR1 LNHDA and CDR2 SQIVND (reference sequence). The CDR3 is made up of 16 amino acids.

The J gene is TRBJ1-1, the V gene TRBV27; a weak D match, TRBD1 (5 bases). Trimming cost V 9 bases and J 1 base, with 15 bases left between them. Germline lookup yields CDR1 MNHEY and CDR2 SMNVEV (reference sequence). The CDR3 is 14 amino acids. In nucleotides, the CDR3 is TGTGCCAGTAGTATCTCAACAGGGAACACTGAAGCTTTCTTT. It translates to CASSISTGNTEAFF.

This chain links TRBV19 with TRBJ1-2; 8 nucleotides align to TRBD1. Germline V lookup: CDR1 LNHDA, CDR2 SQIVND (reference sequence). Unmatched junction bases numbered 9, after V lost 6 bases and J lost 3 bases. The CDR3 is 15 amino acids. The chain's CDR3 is CASSETGAPYYGYTF. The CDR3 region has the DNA TGTGCCAGTAGCGAGACAGGGGCGCCTTACTATGGCTACACCTTC.